This T cell receptor (beta chain) originates from a study of post-analysis software for immune sequencing data (dated by TCRdb to the mid-2010s). Looking at the study overall: The recorded disease courses included relapsing-remitting, secondary progressive and progressive-relapsing multiple sclerosis, and some patients had no subtype annotation. The patient repertoires were set against about eleven previously published healthy control repertoires from donors whose ages ranged from 6 to 25 years. A subset of samples was prepared in parallel using single-end sample barcoding, then pooled and co-amplified after Illumina adapter ligation. Paper-wide results and their limitations: Patients showed significantly higher frequencies than controls for several TRBV segments, among them TRBV5-6, TRBV5-1 and TRBV20-1. Compared with controls, multiple sclerosis patients had significantly lower normalized Chao1 diversity, a finding suggesting substantial peripheral T-cell clonal expansion. The multiple sclerosis patient group was slightly younger than the control group. Direct clustering with F measure revealed strong co-clustering of samples prepared in the same batch, which led to a batch-effect correction.

As regards this clonotype: This receptor's antigen is unknown. No qualities accompany the bases; no much larger clone lies one base away.

The library came from PCR. The instrument was an Illumina HiSeq 2500. To reduce PCR and sequencing biases, unique molecular identifiers were built into the TCR beta cDNA libraries. Every 1 to 10 million input T cells yielded 500,000 or so cDNA molecules, meaning each molecule approximated one T cell. The same protocol used for the earlier healthy control dataset was applied to prepare and sequence the patient libraries. Samples belonging to the same batch were prepared together, multiplexed and sequenced on a shared HiSeq lane. Turning to the authors' computational methods: Raw barcoded reads were processed with MIGEC, and single-read molecular identifier groups were discarded before consensus assembly and CDR3 extraction. Clonotype tables were post-analysed with VDJtools, normalizing diversity by down-sampling all datasets to the smallest sample size. To correct batch-related cross-sample contamination, repertoire overlap clustering matched CDR3 amino acid sequences but not nucleotide sequences. TCRdb passed the public sequencing reads through fastp at Q25 and MiXCR, retaining productive beta sequences. A single entry per CDR3 protein holds the most common genes and DNA from its merged rows. In this record, the V and J calls reflect TCRdb's handling and not the investigators' own analysis. The sample has hundreds of thousands of distinct CDR3 sequences on record, roughly 30% of them singletons. The ten largest clones add up to more than 0.55% of the sample.

To demonstrate the VDJtools post-analysis software, the study profiled TCR beta repertoires from the peripheral blood of some 13 young patients with multiple sclerosis. The patients with multiple sclerosis were children and adolescents between about 6 and 15 years of age. Taken from cysteine to phenylalanine, the CDR3 has 14 residues. The read is trimmed to its CDR3 DNA, 42 bases read in frame from base 1. V is cut back by 6 bases and J by 6 bases, with 8 bases in the junction unmatched. The germline V gene (reference sequence) specifies SEHNR as CDR1 and FQNEAQ as CDR2. The chain employs TRBV7-9 and TRBJ2-3; TRBD2 matches 8 bases in the middle. Input material: blood. The receptor comes from a girl aged 10 to 17 with multiple sclerosis. The nucleotide sequence reads TGTGCCAGCAGTCTCCCGGGGGGGCCCGATACGCAGTATTTT. This sequence encodes CASSLPGGPDTQYF.